A selection of T cell receptor beta chains follows, all from one sample in a study of regulatory dendritic cells for organ transplantation. Sequencing used immunoSEQ multiplex PCR; TCRdb keeps in-frame clones, though not all of them. Counted here are about 10,000 clones, about two thirds occurring once; the ten biggest clones make up around 0.55%. Antigens of these TCRs are unknown. The material sequenced was naive CD4+ T cells from blood cultured with dendritic cells. The receptors derive from a human donor in good health. The CDR3 runs from the conserved cysteine through the conserved F or W. The D gene is left open where the match is weak. A row's size may be missing; if present it is once, few, many or a size class.

D	V	size	J	DNA	CDR3
NA	TRBV12-5	few	TRBJ1-1	TGTGCTAGTGGTTTGACTTCTGAAGCTTTCTTT	CASGLTSEAFF
TRBD1	TRBV6-1	NA	TRBJ2-7	TGTGCCAGCTGGACAGGGGGCAACGAGCAGTACTTC	CASWTGGNEQYF
TRBD2	TRBV5-5	NA	TRBJ2-1	TGTGCCAGCAGCTTCTCTCGACTAGCGGGGGGGCCGCGGCAGTTCTTC	CASSFSRLAGGPRQFF
NA	TRBV15	few	TRBJ2-2	TGTGCCACCAGCAGTCGGCAGGGCGCGAACACCGGGGAGCTGTTTTTT	CATSSRQGANTGELFF
TRBD1	TRBV5-1	NA	TRBJ2-5	TGCGCCAGCAGCTTGGGGGACAGCCACCAAGAGACCCAGTACTTC	CASSLGDSHQETQYF
NA	TRBV4-2	NA	TRBJ2-2	TGTGCCAGCAGCCAAGGTAGAGACACCGGGGAGCTGTTTTTT	CASSQGRDTGELFF
NA	TRBV7-2	NA	TRBJ2-6	TGTGCCAGCAGCTCCGACAGCTCCGCTGGGGCCAACGTCCTGACTTTC	CASSSDSSAGANVLTF
NA	TRBV5-4	few	TRBJ2-7	TGTGCCAGCAGCCAAACAGGCTCCTACGAGCAGTACTTC	CASSQTGSYEQYF
TRBD1	TRBV7-2	NA	TRBJ1-2	TGTGCCAGCAGCTTAGCTTTGCTCACAGGGGCGCCTTATGGCTACACCTTC	CASSLALLTGAPYGYTF
NA	TRBV5-5	NA	TRBJ2-7	TGTGCCAGCAGCAGGAAAGGGGAAAAGGGGTACGAGCAGTACTTC	CASSRKGEKGYEQYF
NA	TRBV28	NA	TRBJ2-7	TGTGCCAGCAGTTTGGGTTCAGCGACCTACGAGCAGTACTTC	CASSLGSATYEQYF
TRBD2	TRBV7-3	NA	TRBJ2-3	TGTGCCAGCAGTCTAGCTCCGGGACTAGCGGGGGGATCTAGCACAGATACGCAGTATTTT	CASSLAPGLAGGSSTDTQYF
NA	TRBV7-3	NA	TRBJ2-2	TGTGCCAGCAGCATCTCCCAGGGCACCGGGGAGCTGTTTTTT	CASSISQGTGELFF
NA	TRBV5-1	few	TRBJ2-7	TGCGCCAGCAGCATCGGGACTTTAGGCGAGCAGTACTTC	CASSIGTLGEQYF